The present T cell receptor (beta chain) was sequenced within a study of cytomegalovirus exposure and HLA in healthy donors. Each donor was healthy, and each was a bone marrow donor. Notes on the study in general: The study designated 164 TCR beta chains cytomegalovirus-associated. What was likely a sequencing artifact was a cluster of highly shared sequence variants.

This clone has a handful of counts. Its antigen is undetermined. Use of 60 Vbeta and 13 Jbeta primers characterized the PCR. As handled by the study authors: About 12 million shared chains were among the roughly 80 million unique TCR beta chains that a later analysis counted. Some clones are missing from TCRdb's copy, which holds only in-frame ones; the method was immunoSEQ multiplex PCR. D and trimming come from the DNA, and the V and J calls and clone size come from that table. The profile shows about 55,000 clones, around 78% of them singletons. The specimen was PBMCs. The TCR sequence derives from a female donor in good health and CMV-seronegative.

Here the CDR3 reads CASSERQGYNGSPLHF. The CDR3 DNA reads TGTGCCAGCAGTGAGAGACAGGGGTATAATGGTTCACCCCTCCACTTT. The rearrangement joins TRBV2 to TRBJ1-6; TRBD1 matches at 8 bases. Germline CDR1 reads SNHLY; CDR2 reads FYNNEI. J was trimmed by 9 bases and V by 3 bases; bases with no gene match: 10. The CDR3 sequence is 16 residues long.